These 12 T cell receptor beta chains were sequenced from one sample in a study of T-cell memory formation after mild COVID-19. A single record per CDR3 protein comes from TCRdb applying MiXCR to the 5' RACE reads. The sample lists some 180,000 distinct CDR3 sequences; about 18% were seen once. The sample taken for sequencing was PBMCs or a T cell subset sorted from them (not recorded which). All receptors derive from a man between 18 and 35 years old who had mild COVID-19 (a few samples of this study predate the infection). Cell type and time point are not known.

This clonotype was recorded a few times. The J gene is TRBJ2-5, the V gene TRBV6-2 or TRBV6-3; D uncertain. Germline V gene lookup returns CDR1 MNHEY and CDR2 SVGEGT. The length of the CDR3 is 13 residues. V was cut by 2 bases and J by 5 bases, with 9 bases left in between. The DNA for the CDR3 is TGTGCCAGCAGTTACCCGGGTTGGGAGACCCAGTACTTC. It specifies CASSYPGWETQYF.

The CDR3 nucleotides read TGTGCCAGCGGGAGCGATAGCAATCAGCCCCAGCATTTT. Residues: CASGSDSNQPQHF. This rearrangement joins TRBV12-3 or TRBV12-4 to TRBJ1-5; no reliable D call. This CDR3 contains 13 residues. The V and J ends lost 8 bases and 0 bases respectively, with 8 bases between them.

The rearrangement uses TRBV6-2 or TRBV6-3 and TRBJ2-7; D not resolved. V lost 4 bases to trimming and J lost 0 bases, with 7 bases between them. This CDR3 has 13 residues. CDR1 and CDR2 from the germline V gene are MNHEY and SVGEGT. As DNA, the CDR3 is TGTGCCAGCAGTTTCTACGTCTCCTACGAGCAGTACTTC. Protein product: CASSFYVSYEQYF.

A few counts support this clonotype. V gene TRBV6-2 or TRBV6-3 combines with J gene TRBJ1-2; D perhaps matches TRBD1 (5 bases). CDR1 MNHEY and CDR2 SVGEGT come from the germline V gene. Deletions cut 5 bases from V and 4 bases from J, with 14 bases between. There are 14 residues in the CDR3. CDR3 DNA: TGTGCCAGCAGTGGGACGGCGACGACCTATGGCTACACCTTC. Protein sequence: CASSGTATTYGYTF.

This clonotype turned up a few times. The rearrangement joins TRBV9 to TRBJ1-1; D remains unclear. V was trimmed by 4 bases and J by 7 bases, leaving 11 bases between them. The CDR3 consists of 12 residues. Germline loops: CDR1 SGDLS, CDR2 YYNGEE. The CDR3 coding sequence is TGTGCCAGCAGCCGCGCCGCAGGTGAAGCTTTCTTT. It translates to CASSRAAGEAFF.

This clonotype occurred a few times. The chain is built from TRBV4-1 and TRBJ2-7; no definite D call. The CDR3 covers 13 residues. The germline CDR1 and CDR2 sequences are MGHRA and YSYEKL. Trimming took off 4 bases at V and 6 bases at J, with 13 bases between the two ends. The CDR3 nucleotides read TGCGCCAGCAGCCCCCCAGGTGGCGGCGAGCAGTACTTC. It yields the protein CASSPPGGGEQYF.

The chain combines TRBV25-1 with TRBJ2-1, with D perhaps TRBD2 (6 bases). Germline CDR1 reads MGHDK; CDR2 reads SYGVNS. The CDR3 has 15 residues. Trimming shortened V by 8 bases and J by 4 bases, and 18 bases separated the two germline ends. This chain's CDR3 is CASGGSENLYNEQFF. The CDR3 coding sequence is TGTGCCAGCGGGGGGTCGGAGAACCTATACAATGAGCAGTTCTTC.

The chain joins TRBV28 to TRBJ2-5; D perhaps matches TRBD1 (6 bases). V was pared by 3 bases and J by 8 bases, with 25 bases between. Germline V CDR1 and CDR2: MDHEN, SYDVKM. This CDR3 is 17 amino acids long. The CDR3 DNA reads as TGTGCCAGCAGTTTGTTCCCTCGACAGGATCTGGGCGGAACCCAGTACTTC. Translating gives CASSLFPRQDLGGTQYF.

This clonotype was seen ten or more times. V usage is TRBV2 and J usage is TRBJ2-7; D might be TRBD1 or TRBD2, each matching 5 bases. V was cut by 7 bases and J by 0 bases, with 13 bases left in between. CDR1 is SNHLY, CDR2 FYNNEI, per germline. The CDR3 runs to 14 residues. DNA for the CDR3: TGTGCCAGCAAATCCGGGGCTAACTCCTACGAGCAGTACTTC. This codes for CASKSGANSYEQYF.

J is TRBJ1-2 and V is TRBV11-2; 10 bases align to TRBD1. V dropped 1 base and J dropped 5; count of bases not matched to a gene: 4. In germline, CDR1 is SGHAT, CDR2 FQNNGV. The CDR3 length is 15 residues. This CDR3 is CASSLVGQGLYGYTF. CDR3 DNA: TGTGCCAGCAGCTTAGTGGGACAGGGGTTATATGGCTACACCTTC.

The V and J genes are TRBV2 and TRBJ2-3; perhaps D is TRBD1 or TRBD2 (5 bases each). The V end was cut by 6 bases, the J end by 6 bases, with 16 bases between. CDR3 length equals 14 residues. Germline V gene lookup returns CDR1 SNHLY and CDR2 FYNNEI. As DNA, the CDR3 is TGTGCCAGCAGCCCCCGTGACGGGGCGGATACGCAGTATTTT. It codes for CASSPRDGADTQYF.

CDR3 sequence: CASSFAQGRNTEAFF. CDR3 DNA: TGCGCCAGCAGCTTTGCCCAGGGGAGGAACACTGAAGCTTTCTTT. The rearrangement joins TRBV5-1 to TRBJ1-1, with D possibly matching TRBD1 (6 bases). The CDR3 is made up of 15 amino acids. V shed 2 bases and J shed 1 base, with 12 bases lying between them. Looked up from germline, CDR1 is SGHRS and CDR2 is YFSETQ.